The next 3 T cell receptor beta chains were all read from a single sample in a study of neoadjuvant anti-PD-1 for oral cavity cancer. Described time point: after neoadjuvant nivolumab, at surgical resection. The protocol was immunoSEQ multiplex PCR, while the TCRdb copy is restricted to in-frame clones and leaves out a portion. The table records about 8,000 clones, roughly 70% of them present only once. The input for sequencing was PBMCs, taken after nivolumab (anti-PD-1) treatment. The receptors were sampled from a person aged 40-85 years with oral cavity squamous cell carcinoma.

This chain joins TRBV4-3 and TRBJ1-1; D not resolved. Trimming pared 0 bases from V and 0 bases from J, leaving 8 bases between. Looked up from germline, CDR1 is LGHNA and CDR2 is YSLEER. This CDR3 comprises 15 residues. As DNA, the CDR3 is TGCGCCAGCAGCCAAGACCCGGGTTTGAACACTGAAGCTTTCTTT. This encodes CASSQDPGLNTEAFF.

V and J are TRBV7-3 and TRBJ1-3; D unresolved. The V gene lost 1 base and the J gene lost 4 bases, with 14 bases spanning the gap. The CDR3 covers 16 residues. Per the germline V gene, CDR1 is SGHTA and CDR2 is FQGTGA. Written as DNA, the CDR3 is TGTGCCAGCAGCTTAAACGCAGGAGCTTCAGGAAACACCATATATTTT. The encoded protein is CASSLNAGASGNTIYF. The full variable domain, with the rest looked up from reference TRBV7-3 and TRBJ1-3, is GAGVSQTPSNKVTEKGKYVELRCDPISGHTALYWYRQSLGQGPEFLIYFQGTGAADDSGLPNDRFFAVRPEGSVSTLKIQRTERGDSAVYLCASSLNAGASGNTIYFGEGSWLTVV.

This rearrangement joins TRBV7-2 to TRBJ1-5, with 7 bases aligning to TRBD1. The CDR3 has 14 amino acids. Germline V gives CDR1 SGHTA, CDR2 FQGNSA. Germline trimming cut 5 bases from V and 3 bases from J; bases unmatched to any gene: 4. This CDR3 is CASSPTGANQPQHF. CDR3 in DNA: TGTGCCAGCAGCCCTACAGGGGCCAATCAGCCCCAGCATTTT. The whole variable domain, filled in from reference TRBV7-2 and TRBJ1-5, reads GAGVSQSPSNKVTEKGKDVELRCDPISGHTALYWYRQSLGQGLEFLIYFQGNSAPDKSGLPSDRFSAERTGGSVSTLTIQRTQQEDSAVYLCASSPTGANQPQHFGDGTRLSIL.